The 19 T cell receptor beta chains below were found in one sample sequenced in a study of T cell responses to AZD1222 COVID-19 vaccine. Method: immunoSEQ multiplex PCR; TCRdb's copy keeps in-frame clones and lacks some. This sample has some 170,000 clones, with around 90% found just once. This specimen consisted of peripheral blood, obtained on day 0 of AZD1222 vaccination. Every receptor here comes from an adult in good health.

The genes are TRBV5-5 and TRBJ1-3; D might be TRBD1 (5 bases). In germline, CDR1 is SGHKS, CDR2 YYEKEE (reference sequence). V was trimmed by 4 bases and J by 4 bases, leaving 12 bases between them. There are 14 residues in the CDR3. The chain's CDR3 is CASSLDSLGNTIYF. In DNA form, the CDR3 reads TGTGCCAGCAGCCTAGACAGTTTGGGAAACACCATATATTTT.

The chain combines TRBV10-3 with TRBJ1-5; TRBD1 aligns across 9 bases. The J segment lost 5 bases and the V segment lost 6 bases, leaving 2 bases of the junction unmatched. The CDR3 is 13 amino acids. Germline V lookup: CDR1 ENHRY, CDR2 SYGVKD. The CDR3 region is CAIRQGADQPQHF. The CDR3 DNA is TGTGCCATCAGACAGGGGGCAGATCAGCCCCAGCATTTT.

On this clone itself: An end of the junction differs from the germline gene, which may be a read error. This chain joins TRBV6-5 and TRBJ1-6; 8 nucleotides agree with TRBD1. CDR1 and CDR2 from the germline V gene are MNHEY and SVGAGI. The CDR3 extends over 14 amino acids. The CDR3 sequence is CACRGRNYNSPLHF. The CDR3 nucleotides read TGTGCCTGCAGGGGGCGGAATTATAATTCACCCCTCCACTTT.

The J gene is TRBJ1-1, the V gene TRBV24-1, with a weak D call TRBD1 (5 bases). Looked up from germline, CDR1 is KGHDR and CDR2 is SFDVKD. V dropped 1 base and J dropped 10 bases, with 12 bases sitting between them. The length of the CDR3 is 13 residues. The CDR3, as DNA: TGTGCCACCAGTGATTTCCAGGGTGGGGTAGCTTTCTTT. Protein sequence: CATSDFQGGVAFF.

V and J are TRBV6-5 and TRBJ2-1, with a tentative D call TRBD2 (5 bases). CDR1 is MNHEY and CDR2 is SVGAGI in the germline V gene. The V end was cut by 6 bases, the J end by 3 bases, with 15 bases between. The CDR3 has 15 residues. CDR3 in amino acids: CASSQLDRDYNEQFF. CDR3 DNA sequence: TGTGCCAGCAGCCAACTAGACCGGGACTACAATGAGCAGTTCTTC.

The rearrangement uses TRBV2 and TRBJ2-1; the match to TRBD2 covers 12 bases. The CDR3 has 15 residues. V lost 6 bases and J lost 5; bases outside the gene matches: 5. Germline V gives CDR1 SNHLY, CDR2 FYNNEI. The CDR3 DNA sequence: TGTGCCAGCAGAACACTAGCGGGGGGAAACAATGAGCAGTTCTTC. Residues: CASRTLAGGNNEQFF.

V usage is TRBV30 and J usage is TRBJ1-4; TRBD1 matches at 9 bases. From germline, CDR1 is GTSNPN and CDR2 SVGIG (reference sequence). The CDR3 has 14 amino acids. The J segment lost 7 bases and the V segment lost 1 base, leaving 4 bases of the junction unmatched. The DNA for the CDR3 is TGTGCCTGGAGTGCCGGGACAGGGCCTGAAAAACTGTTTTTT. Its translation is CAWSAGTGPEKLFF.

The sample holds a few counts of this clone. In DNA form, the CDR3 reads TGTGCCACCTCCCGGGGAGAAGTAAACAATGAGCAGTTCTTC. Translation gives CATSRGEVNNEQFF. This sequence joins TRBV28 and TRBJ2-1; TRBD2 might be the D (5 bases). V was trimmed by 10 bases and J by 5 bases, leaving 18 bases between them. CDR1 is MDHEN, CDR2 SYDVKM, per germline. The CDR3 is made up of 14 amino acids.

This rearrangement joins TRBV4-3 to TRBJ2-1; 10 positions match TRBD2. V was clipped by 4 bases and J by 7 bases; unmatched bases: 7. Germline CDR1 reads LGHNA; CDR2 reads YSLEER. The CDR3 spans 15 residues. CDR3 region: CASSPGSGRVNEQFF. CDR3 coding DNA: TGCGCCAGCAGCCCCGGGAGCGGGAGGGTGAATGAGCAGTTCTTC.

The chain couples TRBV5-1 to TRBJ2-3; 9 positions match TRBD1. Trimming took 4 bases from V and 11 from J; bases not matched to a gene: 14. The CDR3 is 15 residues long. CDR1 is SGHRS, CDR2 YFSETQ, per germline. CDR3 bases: TGCGCCAGCAGCCAGGGACAGGGTAGGGGGTTTGAGCAGTATTTT. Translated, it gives CASSQGQGRGFEQYF.

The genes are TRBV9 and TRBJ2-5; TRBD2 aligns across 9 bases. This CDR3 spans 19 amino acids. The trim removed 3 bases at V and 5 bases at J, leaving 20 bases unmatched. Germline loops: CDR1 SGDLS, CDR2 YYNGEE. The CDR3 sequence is CASSAGQLFRGGGRETQYF. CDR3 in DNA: TGTGCCAGCAGCGCGGGACAGTTATTTCGCGGGGGGGGACGGGAGACCCAGTACTTC.

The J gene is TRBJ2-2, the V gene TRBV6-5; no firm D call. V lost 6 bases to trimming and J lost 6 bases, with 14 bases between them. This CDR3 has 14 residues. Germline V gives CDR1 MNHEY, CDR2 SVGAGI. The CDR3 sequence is CASSKPGSPGELFF. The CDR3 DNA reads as TGTGCCAGCAGCAAACCGGGTTCCCCCGGGGAGCTGTTTTTT.

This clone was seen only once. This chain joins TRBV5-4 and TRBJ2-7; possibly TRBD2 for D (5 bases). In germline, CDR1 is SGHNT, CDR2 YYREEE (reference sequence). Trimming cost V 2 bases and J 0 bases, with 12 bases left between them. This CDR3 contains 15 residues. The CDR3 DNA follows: TGTGCCAGCAGCTTACGGACGGGGAGCTCCTACGAGCAGTACTTC. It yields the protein CASSLRTGSSYEQYF.

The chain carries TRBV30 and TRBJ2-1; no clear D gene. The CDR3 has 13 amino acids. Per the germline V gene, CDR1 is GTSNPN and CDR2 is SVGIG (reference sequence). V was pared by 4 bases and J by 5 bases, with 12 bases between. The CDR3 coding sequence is TGTGCCTGGATAGGTAGCAGTAACAATGAGCAGTTCTTC. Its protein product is CAWIGSSNNEQFF.

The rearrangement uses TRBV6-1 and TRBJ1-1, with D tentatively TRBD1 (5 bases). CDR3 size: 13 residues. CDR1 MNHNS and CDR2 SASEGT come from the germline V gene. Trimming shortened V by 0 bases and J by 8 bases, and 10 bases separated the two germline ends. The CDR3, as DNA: TGTGCCAGCAGTGAAGCATCGGGGACGGAAGCTTTCTTT. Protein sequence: CASSEASGTEAFF.

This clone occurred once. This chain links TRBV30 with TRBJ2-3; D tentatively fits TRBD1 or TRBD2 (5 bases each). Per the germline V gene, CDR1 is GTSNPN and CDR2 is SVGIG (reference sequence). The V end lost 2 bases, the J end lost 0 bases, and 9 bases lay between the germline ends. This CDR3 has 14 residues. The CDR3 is CAWSYGGSTDTQYF. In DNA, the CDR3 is TGTGCCTGGAGTTATGGGGGAAGCACAGATACGCAGTATTTT.

CDR3: CASSTSGSKGETQYF. The CDR3 nucleotides read TGTGCCAGCAGTACCTCGGGATCCAAGGGAGAGACCCAGTACTTC. The chain combines TRBV2 with TRBJ2-5; perhaps TRBD2 as D (5 bases). Germline assignment: CDR1 SNHLY and CDR2 FYNNEI. CDR3 size: 15 residues. V was trimmed by 5 bases and J by 4 bases, leaving 17 bases between them.

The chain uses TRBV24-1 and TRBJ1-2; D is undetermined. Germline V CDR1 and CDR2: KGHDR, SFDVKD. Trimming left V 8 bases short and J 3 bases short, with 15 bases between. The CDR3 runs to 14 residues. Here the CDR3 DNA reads TGTGCCACCACCGCCTCCTGGGATGACTATGGCTACACCTTC. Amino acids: CATTASWDDYGYTF.

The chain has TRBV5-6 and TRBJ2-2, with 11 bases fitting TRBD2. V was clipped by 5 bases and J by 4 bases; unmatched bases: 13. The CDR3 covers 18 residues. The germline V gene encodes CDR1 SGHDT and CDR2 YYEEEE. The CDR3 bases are TGTGCCAGCAGTCGCTTTAGCGGGGGGGCAGTCGGCACCGGGGAGCTGTTTTTT. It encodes CASSRFSGGAVGTGELFF.